The T cell receptor (beta chain) described here comes from a study of T cell responses to AZD1222 COVID-19 vaccine. Whole-study findings and limits: Only five or six individuals given AZD1222 were seropositive at baseline. Females made up more of the donors, who were largely white British, and clonal diversity may have come out too low.

Sequencing used immunoSEQ multiplex PCR; TCRdb keeps in-frame clones, though not all of them. This sample has 150,000 or so clones, with more than 85% found just once. The CDR3 spans 15 residues. Trimming cost V 6 bases and J 3 bases, with 17 bases left between them. Germline lookup yields CDR1 LNHNV and CDR2 YYDKDF (reference sequence). Details on this clone: Antigen specificity is unknown.

The source material was peripheral blood, sampled 28 days after the second AZD1222 dose. The chain has TRBV15 and TRBJ2-5; no definite D call. This sequence was found in an adult who received the AZD1222 COVID-19 vaccine. This CDR3 is CATSPLGYDKETQYF. The CDR3 DNA reads as TGTGCCACCAGTCCCCTCGGATACGATAAAGAGACCCAGTACTTC. Full variable domain (missing parts from reference TRBV15 and TRBJ2-5): DAMVIQNPRYQVTQFGKPVTLSCSQTLNHNVMYWYQQKSSQAPKLLFHYYDKDFNNEADTPDNFQSRRPNTSFCFLDIRSPGLGDTAMYLCATSPLGYDKETQYFGPGTRLLVL.